Listed below are T cell receptor beta chains from one sample, sequenced in a study of PD-1 blockade in classical Hodgkin lymphoma. Repertoires were generated with immunoSEQ multiplex PCR, while TCRdb's copy carries only in-frame clones and drops some. This sample has about 43,000 clones, with roughly three quarters found just once. The specimen was peripheral blood mononuclear cells (PBMCs), collected before the second cycle of nivolumab. These receptor sequences come from a human donor with classical Hodgkin lymphoma. CDR3s include the opening cysteine and the closing phenylalanine or tryptophan. The order of the fields is clone size, V gene, D gene, J gene, CDR3 DNA, CDR3 protein. A D gene is named only where the DNA matches it firmly. Rows may omit the clone size; those that give it use once, few, many or a size class.

abundance: -; v_gene: TRBV4-1; d_gene: -; j_gene: TRBJ2-1; CDR3nt: TGCGCCAGCAGCTGGGGCTCCTACAATGAGCAGTTCTTC; CDR3aa: CASSWGSYNEQFF
abundance: -; v_gene: TRBV18; d_gene: -; j_gene: TRBJ1-1; CDR3nt: TGTGCCAGCTCACCACAAGGCCGGGGGAACACTGAAGCTTTCTTT; CDR3aa: CASSPQGRGNTEAFF
abundance: -; v_gene: TRBV7-8; d_gene: TRBD1; j_gene: TRBJ2-7; CDR3nt: TGTGCCAGCAGCTTTTTGGGGCAGGGGGCGGGCGAGCAGTACTTC; CDR3aa: CASSFLGQGAGEQYF
abundance: -; v_gene: TRBV19; d_gene: -; j_gene: TRBJ1-3; CDR3nt: TGTGCCAGTACTATTTCCTCGTCGGGGAACGGAAACACCATATATTTT; CDR3aa: CASTISSSGNGNTIYF
abundance: -; v_gene: TRBV2; d_gene: -; j_gene: TRBJ1-1; CDR3nt: TGTGCCAGCAGTGTAACCCAGGGATTCACTGAAGCTTTCTTT; CDR3aa: CASSVTQGFTEAFF
abundance: -; v_gene: TRBV5-5; d_gene: -; j_gene: TRBJ2-1; CDR3nt: TGTGCCAGCAGACGAACAGGGATCAATGAGCAGTTCTTC; CDR3aa: CASRRTGINEQFF
abundance: -; v_gene: TRBV2; d_gene: -; j_gene: TRBJ1-2; CDR3nt: TGTGCCAGCAGTTCCTTTGAGGGGCGGTCCCCCTTC; CDR3aa: CASSSFEGRSPF
abundance: -; v_gene: TRBV27; d_gene: TRBD1; j_gene: TRBJ2-3; CDR3nt: TGTGCCAGCATAGGGACAGGGAACCCAGGTACGCAGTATTTT; CDR3aa: CASIGTGNPGTQYF
abundance: -; v_gene: TRBV7-6; d_gene: -; j_gene: TRBJ2-1; CDR3nt: TGTGCCAGCAGCTTCCCCGACAGTCCGGTGTACAATGAGCAGTTCTTC; CDR3aa: CASSFPDSPVYNEQFF
abundance: -; v_gene: TRBV7-2; d_gene: -; j_gene: TRBJ1-2; CDR3nt: TGCGCCAGCAGCCAAGATCGTTCCGGGACATATCGAAGGGGCTACACCTTC; CDR3aa: CASSQDRSGTYRRGYTF
abundance: -; v_gene: TRBV5-1; d_gene: TRBD1; j_gene: TRBJ1-1; CDR3nt: TGCGCCAGCAGCTTCTGGGGACAGACCACTGAAGCTTTCTTT; CDR3aa: CASSFWGQTTEAFF
abundance: once; v_gene: TRBV19; d_gene: TRBD1; j_gene: TRBJ1-5; CDR3nt: TGTGCCAGTGCCGGGACAGGGGGCGTCTGGGAGCCCCAGCATTTT; CDR3aa: CASAGTGGVWEPQHF
abundance: -; v_gene: TRBV5-5; d_gene: TRBD2; j_gene: TRBJ2-1; CDR3nt: TGTGCCAGCAGCTTCAACGACGACGCGGGAGCGTCTTTTCTCTTC; CDR3aa: CASSFNDDAGASFLF
abundance: -; v_gene: TRBV27; d_gene: -; j_gene: TRBJ2-7; CDR3nt: TGTGCCAGCAGTTTATCGAGGGCGGCGTTCTCCTACGAGCAGTACTTC; CDR3aa: CASSLSRAAFSYEQYF
abundance: -; v_gene: TRBV19; d_gene: -; j_gene: TRBJ2-5; CDR3nt: TGTGCCAGTAGTACCCAATGGGGGAGGTTAGAGACCCAGTACTTC; CDR3aa: CASSTQWGRLETQYF
abundance: -; v_gene: TRBV19; d_gene: -; j_gene: TRBJ2-7; CDR3nt: TGTGCCAGTAGTCGACCGGGACGGTTATCCTACGAGCAGTACTTC; CDR3aa: CASSRPGRLSYEQYF
abundance: -; v_gene: TRBV11-3; d_gene: -; j_gene: TRBJ1-6; CDR3nt: TGTGCCAGCAGCTTAGGACCAAATTCACCCCTCCACTTT; CDR3aa: CASSLGPNSPLHF
abundance: -; v_gene: TRBV5-4; d_gene: -; j_gene: TRBJ2-7; CDR3nt: TGTGCCAGCAGCTCCGCTTTCGAGTACGAGCAGTACTTC; CDR3aa: CASSSAFEYEQYF
abundance: -; v_gene: TRBV10-3; d_gene: -; j_gene: TRBJ2-3; CDR3nt: TGTGCCACCGGCTGGGGGGTCACAGATACGCAGTATTTT; CDR3aa: CATGWGVTDTQYF
abundance: -; v_gene: TRBV10-1; d_gene: -; j_gene: TRBJ1-4; CDR3nt: TGCGCCAGCTCCCTTGGGGGGAAACTGTTTTTT; CDR3aa: CASSLGGKLFF
abundance: medium-sized; v_gene: TRBV2; d_gene: -; j_gene: TRBJ2-2; CDR3nt: TGTGCCAGCAGTGCAGGGGAGTTCGCGAACACCGGGGAGCTGTTTTTT; CDR3aa: CASSAGEFANTGELFF
abundance: -; v_gene: TRBV25-1; d_gene: TRBD2; j_gene: TRBJ2-5; CDR3nt: TGTGCCAGCAGTGAAAGGGTCTTCGAGAGGCTAGCGGTGACCCAGTACTTC; CDR3aa: CASSERVFERLAVTQYF